This T cell receptor (beta chain) was found in a study of cytomegalovirus exposure and HLA in healthy donors. The CDR3 runs to 14 residues. Whole-study findings and limits: The majority of CMV-associated TCR beta chains were reported as apparently HLA-restricted in a later analysis.

Concerning this clone itself: Its cognate antigen is unknown.

A multiplex PCR was run with 60 Vbeta primers and 13 Jbeta primers. The protocol was immunoSEQ multiplex PCR, while the TCRdb copy is restricted to in-frame clones and leaves out a portion. The data hold approximately 190,000 clones, with approximately 84% observed a single time. This TCR was sampled from a man aged 50 or older in good health and CMV-seronegative. The rearrangement joins TRBV21-1 to TRBJ1-2; the D call of TRBD1 is as the table states it, not checked on the DNA. TRBV21-1 is a known pseudogene. The source material was PBMCs. CDR3 bases: TGTGCCAGCAGCAACCCTGCAGGGGTCTTTGGCTACACCTTC. It codes for CASSNPAGVFGYTF.